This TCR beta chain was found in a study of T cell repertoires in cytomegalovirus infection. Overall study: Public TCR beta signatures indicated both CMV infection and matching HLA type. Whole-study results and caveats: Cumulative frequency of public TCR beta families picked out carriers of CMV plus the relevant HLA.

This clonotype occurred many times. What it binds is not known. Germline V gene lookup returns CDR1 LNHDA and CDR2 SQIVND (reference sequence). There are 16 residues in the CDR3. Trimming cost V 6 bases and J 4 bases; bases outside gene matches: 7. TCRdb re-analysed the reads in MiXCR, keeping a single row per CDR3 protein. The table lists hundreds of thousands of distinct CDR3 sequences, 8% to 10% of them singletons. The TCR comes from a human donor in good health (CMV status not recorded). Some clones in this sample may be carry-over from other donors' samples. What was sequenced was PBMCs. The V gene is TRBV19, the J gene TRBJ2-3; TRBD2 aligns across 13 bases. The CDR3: CASRITTSGGADTQYF. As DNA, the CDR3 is TGTGCCAGTAGGATCACCACTAGCGGGGGGGCAGATACGCAGTATTTT.